This TCR beta chain originates from a study of cytomegalovirus exposure and HLA in healthy donors. The protocol was immunoSEQ multiplex PCR, while the TCRdb copy is restricted to in-frame clones and leaves out a portion. The table records 97,000 or so clones, over 75% of them present only once. Germline loops: CDR1 SGHNT, CDR2 YYREEE (reference sequence). The CDR3 has 14 residues. Trimming pared 9 bases from V and 2 bases from J, leaving 16 bases between. The sequence came from a man aged 18 to 30 in good health and CMV-seropositive. Input material: PBMCs. The chain carries TRBV5-4 and TRBJ2-3, with no clear D. Here the CDR3 DNA reads TGTGCCACCACTGTGGGCAGTTCCACAGATACGCAGTATTTT. Protein sequence: CATTVGSSTDTQYF. Variable domain in full (rest from reference TRBV5-4 and TRBJ2-3): ETGVTQSPTHLIKTRGQQVTLRCSSQSGHNTVSWYQQALGQGPQFIFQYYREEENGRGNFPPRFSGLQFPNYSSELNVNALELDDSALYLCATTVGSSTDTQYFGPGTRLTVL.